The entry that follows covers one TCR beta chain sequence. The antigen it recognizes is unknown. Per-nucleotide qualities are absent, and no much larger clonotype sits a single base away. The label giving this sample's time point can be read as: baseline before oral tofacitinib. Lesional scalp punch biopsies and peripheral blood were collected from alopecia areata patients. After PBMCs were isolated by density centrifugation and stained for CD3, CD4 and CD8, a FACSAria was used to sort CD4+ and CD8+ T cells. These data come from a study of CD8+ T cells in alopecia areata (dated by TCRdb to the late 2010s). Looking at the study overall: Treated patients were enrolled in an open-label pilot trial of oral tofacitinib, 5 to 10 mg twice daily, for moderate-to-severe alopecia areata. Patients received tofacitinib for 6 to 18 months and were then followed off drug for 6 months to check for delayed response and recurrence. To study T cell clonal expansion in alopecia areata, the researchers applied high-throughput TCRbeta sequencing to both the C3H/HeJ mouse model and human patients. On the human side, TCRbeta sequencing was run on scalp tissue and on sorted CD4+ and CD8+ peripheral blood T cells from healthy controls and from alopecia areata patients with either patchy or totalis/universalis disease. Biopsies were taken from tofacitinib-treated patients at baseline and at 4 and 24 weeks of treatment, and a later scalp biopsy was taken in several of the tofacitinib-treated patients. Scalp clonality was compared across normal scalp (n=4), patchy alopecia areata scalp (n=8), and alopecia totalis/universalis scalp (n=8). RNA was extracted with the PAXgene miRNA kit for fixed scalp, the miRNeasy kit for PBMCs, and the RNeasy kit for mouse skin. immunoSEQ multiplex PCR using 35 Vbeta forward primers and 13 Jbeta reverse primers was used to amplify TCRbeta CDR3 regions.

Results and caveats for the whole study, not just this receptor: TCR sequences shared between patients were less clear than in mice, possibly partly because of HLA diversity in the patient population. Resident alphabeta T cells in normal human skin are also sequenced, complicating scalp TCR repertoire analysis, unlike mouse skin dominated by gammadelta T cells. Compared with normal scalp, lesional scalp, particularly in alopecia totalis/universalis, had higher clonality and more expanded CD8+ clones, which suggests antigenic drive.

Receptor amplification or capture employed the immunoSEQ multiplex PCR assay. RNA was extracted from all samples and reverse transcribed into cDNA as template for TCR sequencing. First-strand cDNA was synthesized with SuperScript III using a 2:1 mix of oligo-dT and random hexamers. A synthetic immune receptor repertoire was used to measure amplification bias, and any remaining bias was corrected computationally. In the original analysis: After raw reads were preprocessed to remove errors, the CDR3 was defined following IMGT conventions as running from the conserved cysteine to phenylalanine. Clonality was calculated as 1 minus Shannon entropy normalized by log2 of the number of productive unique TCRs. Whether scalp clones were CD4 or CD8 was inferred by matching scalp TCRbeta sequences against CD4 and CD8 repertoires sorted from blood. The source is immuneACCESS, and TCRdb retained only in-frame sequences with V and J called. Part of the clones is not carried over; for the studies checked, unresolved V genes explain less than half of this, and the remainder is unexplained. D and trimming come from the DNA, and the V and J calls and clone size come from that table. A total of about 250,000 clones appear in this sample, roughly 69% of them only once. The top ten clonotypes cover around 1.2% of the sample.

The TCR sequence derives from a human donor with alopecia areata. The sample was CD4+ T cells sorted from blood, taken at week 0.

The DNA sequence is TGTGCCATCAGTGGCCCGGGACTAGCGGAGACCCAGTACTTC. It translates to CAISGPGLAETQYF. The chain is made from TRBV10-3 and TRBJ2-5; TRBD2 matches 10 bases in the middle. The germline V gene provides CDR1 ENHRY and CDR2 SYGVKD. Trimming accounts for 4 bases at V and 5 bases at J, while the number of junction bases matched to no gene is 4. The CDR3 numbers 14 residues from cysteine through phenylalanine. Of all the DNA, just the CDR3 is kept, 42 bases in frame from base 1.